These T cell receptor beta chains were read from a single sample in a study of blood T cell repertoires in COVID-19. The assay was immunoSEQ multiplex PCR, and TCRdb's table has in-frame clones only and misses some. The sample contains about 120,000 clones, less than 75% of which appear only once. The sample consisted of peripheral blood. These TCRs come from a human donor with acute or convalescent COVID-19. The donor label of this sample is uncertain. The CDR3 runs from the conserved cysteine through the conserved F or W. Fields, in order: D gene, V gene, J gene, clone size, CDR3 protein, CDR3 DNA. The D gene is left open where the match is weak. The size field is filled for only some rows; it gives once, few, many or a size class.

d_gene: -
v_gene: TRBV4-1
j_gene: TRBJ2-3
abundance: -
CDR3aa: CASSHGGMLAPSTDTQYF
CDR3nt: TGCGCTAGCAGCCATGGAGGTATGCTAGCGCCAAGCACAGATACGCAGTATTTT

d_gene: -
v_gene: TRBV6-2/TRBV6-3
j_gene: TRBJ2-5
abundance: -
CDR3aa: CASRPRGQEETQYF
CDR3nt: TGTGCCAGCAGACCTAGGGGACAAGAAGAGACCCAGTACTTC

d_gene: TRBD1
v_gene: TRBV6-5
j_gene: TRBJ1-2
abundance: once
CDR3aa: CASGGRGANYGYTF
CDR3nt: TGTGCCAGCGGGGGCAGGGGGGCTAACTATGGCTACACCTTC

d_gene: -
v_gene: TRBV6-5
j_gene: TRBJ1-6
abundance: -
CDR3aa: CASSYSLRGRNSPLHF
CDR3nt: TGTGCCAGCAGTTACTCACTCAGGGGTAGAAATTCACCCCTCCACTTT

d_gene: TRBD1
v_gene: TRBV19
j_gene: TRBJ1-4
abundance: -
CDR3aa: CASSTRQGVEKLFF
CDR3nt: TGTGCCAGTAGTACCCGACAGGGAGTTGAAAAACTGTTTTTT

d_gene: -
v_gene: TRBV4-2
j_gene: TRBJ2-7
abundance: -
CDR3aa: CASSRSRTGRGDEQYF
CDR3nt: TGTGCCAGCAGCCGATCCAGGACAGGCCGCGGGGACGAGCAGTACTTC

d_gene: -
v_gene: TRBV18
j_gene: TRBJ2-2
abundance: -
CDR3aa: CASSRQSGELFF
CDR3nt: TGTGCCAGCTCCCGACAGAGTGGGGAGCTGTTTTTT

d_gene: -
v_gene: TRBV2
j_gene: TRBJ2-2
abundance: -
CDR3aa: CASSDTQVNTGELFF
CDR3nt: TGTGCCAGCAGTGATACCCAGGTTAACACCGGGGAGCTGTTTTTT

d_gene: -
v_gene: TRBV28
j_gene: TRBJ2-7
abundance: many
CDR3aa: CASSLWSYEQYF
CDR3nt: TGTGCCAGCAGTTTATGGAGCTACGAGCAGTACTTC

d_gene: TRBD2
v_gene: TRBV9
j_gene: TRBJ2-2
abundance: -
CDR3aa: CASSVVSGGAGELFF
CDR3nt: TGTGCCAGCAGCGTAGTGAGCGGGGGAGCCGGGGAGCTGTTTTTT

d_gene: -
v_gene: TRBV2
j_gene: TRBJ1-2
abundance: once
CDR3aa: CASSLAAGGYTF
CDR3nt: TGTGCCAGCAGTTTGGCGGCGGGGGGCTACACCTTC

d_gene: -
v_gene: TRBV7-8
j_gene: TRBJ1-4
abundance: -
CDR3aa: CASSLQTEKLFF
CDR3nt: TGTGCCAGCAGCCTACAGACGGAAAAACTGTTTTTT

d_gene: TRBD1
v_gene: TRBV2
j_gene: TRBJ2-3
abundance: -
CDR3aa: CASSESEGQGFADTQYF
CDR3nt: TGTGCCAGCAGTGAAAGCGAAGGACAGGGTTTTGCAGATACGCAGTATTTT